Each of the 17 T cell receptor beta chains below was sequenced from the same sample in a study of breast tumors, draining lymph nodes, adjacent tissues. One entry per CDR3 protein, called by TCRdb with MiXCR from the multiplex PCR reads. Of fewer than 200,000 distinct CDR3 sequences listed, about 33% are singletons. The lymph nodes were axillary draining lymph nodes from breast cancer patients. The specimen sequenced was axillary lymph node tissue. Source of these receptors: a female donor with breast cancer. Some clones in this sample may be carry-over from other donors' samples.

This chain joins TRBV15 and TRBJ2-3; TRBD1 matches at 10 bases. Unmatched junction bases numbered 4, after V lost 0 bases and J lost 10 bases. The CDR3 has 14 amino acids. CDR1 LNHNV and CDR2 YYDKDF come from the germline V gene (reference sequence). CDR3: CATSRDAGQGAQYF. The CDR3 DNA sequence: TGTGCCACCAGCAGAGATGCCGGACAGGGGGCGCAGTATTTT.

The chain combines TRBV6-5 with TRBJ2-7; 11 positions match TRBD2. Trimming cost V 6 bases and J 0 bases; bases outside gene matches: 4. The CDR3 length is 15 residues. Germline V gene data show CDR1 as MNHEY and CDR2 as SVGAGI. As DNA, the CDR3 is TGTGCCAGCAGGCGACTAGCGGGGAGCTCCTACGAGCAGTACTTC. Amino acids: CASRRLAGSSYEQYF.

This clonotype has ten or more counts. The genes are TRBV5-1 and TRBJ2-3; maybe TRBD1 (6 bases). Germline values: CDR1 SGHRS, CDR2 YFSETQ. V dropped 3 bases and J dropped 4 bases, with 15 bases sitting between them. The CDR3 runs 15 residues. The CDR3 here is CASSWDMGRPDTQYF. The CDR3 DNA follows: TGCGCCAGCAGCTGGGACATGGGACGTCCAGATACGCAGTATTTT.

V gene TRBV5-4 combines with J gene TRBJ2-5; 8 positions match TRBD1. The germline V gene has CDR1 SGHNT and CDR2 YYREEE (reference sequence). V gave up 5 bases and J gave up 2 bases; unmatched junction bases: 8. The CDR3 is 15 amino acids. CDR3 sequence reads: CASRPYRGSQETQYF. Written as DNA, the CDR3 is TGTGCCAGCAGACCCTACAGGGGGTCACAAGAGACCCAGTACTTC.

This clonotype has only one observation. Sequence at one end of the junction differs from germline and may be a read error. The V and J genes are TRBV6-5 and TRBJ2-1; 9 positions match TRBD1. The CDR3 has 16 residues. Looked up from germline, CDR1 is MNHEY and CDR2 is SVGAGI. CDR3 residues: CASSYTTGGAYNKQFF. The DNA for the CDR3 is TGTGCCAGCAGTTACACGACAGGGGGAGCCTACAATAAGCAGTTCTTC.

This clonotype was seen repeatedly, ten times or more. The V and J genes are TRBV2 and TRBJ1-2; no clear D gene. The V end lost 2 bases, the J end lost 4 bases, and 11 bases lay between the germline ends. From germline, CDR1 is SNHLY and CDR2 FYNNEI. The CDR3 loop spans 14 amino acids. The CDR3 nucleotides are TGTGCCAGCAGTGAACAAGGAGCCCCCTATGGCTACACCTTC. Translating gives CASSEQGAPYGYTF.

This clonotype has ten or more counts. The V and J genes are TRBV11-2 and TRBJ2-7; 11 bases are a match to TRBD2. This CDR3 has 14 amino acids. V lost 4 bases to trimming and J lost 3 bases; unmatched junction nucleotides: 2. Germline V gene sequence: CDR1 SGHAT, CDR2 FQNNGV. This CDR3 is CASSSTSGSYEQYF. The CDR3 nucleotides are TGTGCCAGCAGCTCCACTAGCGGGAGCTACGAGCAGTACTTC.

This clonotype was counted only a few times. A read error is possible here, since a much larger clone lies one base away. V and J are TRBV11-2 and TRBJ2-5; possibly TRBD2 for D (5 bases). CDR1 is SGHAT and CDR2 is FQNNGV in the germline V gene. This CDR3 has 15 residues. Trimming removed 1 base at V and 5 bases at J, with 14 bases between. The CDR3 DNA is TGTGCCAGCAGCTTAGCGGGCGGGTCAATGGAGACCCAGTACTTC. This translates into CASSLAGGSMETQYF.

J is TRBJ2-7 and V is TRBV27; D not certain. The ends were cut back, 0 bases at V and 3 bases at J, with 12 bases in the middle. Germline-derived CDR1 and CDR2 are MNHEY and SMNVEV (reference sequence). The CDR3 spans 15 residues. This CDR3 is CASSLSKLGYYEQYF. The CDR3 region has the DNA TGTGCCAGCAGTTTATCAAAGTTGGGTTACTACGAGCAGTACTTC.

The V and J genes are TRBV25-1 and TRBJ1-1; perhaps TRBD1 as D (5 bases). The CDR3 sequence is 13 residues long. Germline CDR1 reads MGHDK; CDR2 reads SYGVNS. V was clipped by 8 bases and J by 5 bases, with 15 bases between them. CDR3 nucleotides: TGTGCCAGCGGAAGAGGGGAGAGGACTGAAGCTTTCTTT. This codes for CASGRGERTEAFF. Supplemented by reference TRBV25-1 and TRBJ1-1, the full variable domain reads EADIYQTPRYLVIGTGKKITLECSQTMGHDKMYWYQQDPGMELHLIHYSYGVNSTEKGDLSSESTVSRIRTEHFPLTLESARPSHTSQYLCASGRGERTEAFFGQGTRLTVV.

To note about this clonotype: This may stem from a read error, because a much larger clone lies one nucleotide away. V usage is TRBV9 and J usage is TRBJ2-1; 11 nucleotides match TRBD2. Per the germline V gene, CDR1 is SGDLS and CDR2 is YYNGEE. The CDR3 loop spans 15 amino acids. The CDR3 here is CASSLAGGSYNEPFF. In DNA, the CDR3 is TGTGCCAGCAGCTTAGCGGGGGGGTCCTACAATGAGCCGTTCTTC.

This clonotype was detected many times. The chain joins TRBV2 to TRBJ2-7; 7 bases fit TRBD1. The germline V gene has CDR1 SNHLY and CDR2 FYNNEI. V gave up 4 bases and J gave up 0 bases; unmatched junction bases: 6. There are 15 residues in the CDR3. CDR3 protein: CASSVRDSSSYEQYF. The CDR3 nucleotides read TGTGCCAGCAGTGTAAGGGACAGCAGCTCCTACGAGCAGTACTTC.

The gene calls are TRBV27 and TRBJ2-7, with 9 bases identical to TRBD2. CDR3 length: 16 amino acids. The V and J ends lost 1 base and 2 bases, in that order; junction bases with no gene match: 6. Germline CDR1 reads MNHEY; CDR2 reads SMNVEV (reference sequence). CDR3 bases: TGTGCCAGCAGTTTATTGCGGGGGGGCAACACCTACGAGCAGTACTTC. It specifies CASSLLRGGNTYEQYF.

The J gene is TRBJ2-7, the V gene TRBV5-6; D call uncertain. V was shortened by 0 bases and J by 0 bases, with 10 bases between the two germline ends. The CDR3 covers 15 residues. Germline loops: CDR1 SGHDT, CDR2 YYEEEE. CDR3 DNA: TGTGCCAGCAGCTTGGAAGTCGCGACCTCCTACGAGCAGTACTTC. The encoded protein is CASSLEVATSYEQYF.

This clonotype has only a few counts. J is TRBJ2-1 and V is TRBV6-5, with D perhaps TRBD2 (5 bases). Trimming removed 4 bases at V and 7 bases at J, with 14 bases between. The CDR3 extends over 14 amino acids. Germline values: CDR1 MNHEY, CDR2 SVGAGI. CDR3 bases: TGTGCCAGCAGTTTCGGGGTCGTGGGGAATGAGCAGTTCTTC. This translates into CASSFGVVGNEQFF.

This clonotype was recorded many times. The rearrangement joins TRBV20-1 to TRBJ2-3; D is undetermined. V was clipped by 1 base and J by 3 bases, with 8 bases between them. The germline CDR1 and CDR2 sequences are DFQATT and SNEGSKA (reference sequence). CDR3 size: 13 residues. CDR3 in amino acids: CSARAIATDTQYF. In DNA form, the CDR3 reads TGCAGTGCTAGAGCCATTGCTACAGATACGCAGTATTTT.

This clonotype is medium-sized within its sample. V gene TRBV20-1 combines with J gene TRBJ2-5, with D unresolved. Trimming stripped 2 bases from V and 2 bases from J, with 9 bases between. Germline CDR1 is DFQATT and CDR2 is SNEGSKA (reference sequence). The CDR3 is 13 residues long. The CDR3 DNA reads as TGCAGTGCTAGAAAGCCTAATCAAGAGACCCAGTACTTC. It yields the protein CSARKPNQETQYF.